Described below is a single T cell receptor beta chain sequence and its context. The antigen is not known. The sample belongs to a study of T-cell reconstitution after alpha-beta-depleted transplantation in children. Unmatched junction bases numbered 6, after V lost 1 base and J lost 2 bases. This CDR3 spans 18 amino acids. Germline-derived CDR1 and CDR2 are SGHAT and FQNNGV. Findings and caveats of the study: Fresh T-cell production supplied most of the T-cell counts and diversity seen one year after transplant. Reports say that about two months after transplant, the alpha-beta T cells came out of several hundred graft clones that had expanded.

As it was prepared, the TCRbeta library received unique molecular identifiers. MiXCR was run by TCRdb on the PCR reads, yielding one entry per CDR3 protein. The sample holds 330,000 or so distinct CDR3 sequences, over 9.5% seen once. The sample consisted of PBMCs, taken before TCRalphabeta/CD19-depleted stem cell transplant. The V and J genes are TRBV11-2 and TRBJ2-5; 14 nucleotides align to TRBD2. The origin of this receptor is a boy less than two years old with acute myeloid leukemia, due to receive a stem cell transplant. The CDR3 bases are TGTGCCAGCAGCTTAGGGGGACTAGCGGGGGCCTTACAAGAGACCCAGTACTTC. This translates into CASSLGGLAGALQETQYF.